Below are 15 T cell receptor beta chains sequenced from a single sample in a study of tumor-infiltrating lymphocytes in primary liver carcinoma. Germline DNA was extracted too, while blood RNA derived from unsorted whole blood. TCR beta cDNA was reverse-transcribed from about 500 ng of total RNA. The reaction used a constant-region primer and ProtoScript II reverse transcriptase. Three nested multiplex PCR rounds, a slightly modified ARM-PCR method, built the TCR beta libraries. The two initial PCR rounds, around 11 cycles each, used TRBV1-TRBV30 forward and C-beta reverse primers. TCRdb recomputed calls from the multiplex PCR reads with MiXCR, one row per CDR3 protein. The table lists approximately 300,000 distinct CDR3 sequences, more than 55% of them singletons. Material for sequencing was peripheral blood. These receptors all come from a man aged 35 to 55 with primary liver carcinoma and hepatitis B virus infection.

This clonotype was seen ten or more times. The CDR3 nucleotides read TGCGCCAGCAGCCAAGGGACGGACTACGAGCAGTACTTC. The encoded protein is CASSQGTDYEQYF. The chain combines TRBV4-1 with TRBJ2-7, with unresolved D. The length of the CDR3 is 13 residues. CDR1 and CDR2 from the germline V gene are MGHRA and YSYEKL. V was shortened by 1 base and J by 3 bases, with 7 bases between the two germline ends.

V gene TRBV4-1 combines with J gene TRBJ2-7; perhaps TRBD1 as D (5 bases). V shed 0 bases and J shed 0 bases, with 27 bases lying between them. In germline, CDR1 is MGHRA, CDR2 YSYEKL. The CDR3 spans 21 residues. The DNA for the CDR3 is TGCGCCAGCAGCCAAGATAAAGGGGCAGGGTCCAAAGGGGTAAGCTCCTACGAGCAGTACTTC. Residues: CASSQDKGAGSKGVSSYEQYF.

Turning to this clonotype: Its ends do not fully match the called genes, so a read error is possible. The rearrangement joins TRBV11-2 to TRBJ2-2; D possibly corresponds to TRBD2 (5 bases). Germline lookup yields CDR1 SGHAT and CDR2 FQNNGV. This CDR3 is built from 17 residues. The CDR3 coding sequence is TGTGGCAGCAGCTTTAGGGCTGGGTGGGGAGACACCGGGGAGCTGTTTTTT. It is translated as CGSSFRAGWGDTGELFF.

The genes are TRBV7-8 and TRBJ2-1, with D possibly TRBD1 on 5 matching bases. The germline V gene encodes CDR1 SGHVS and CDR2 FQNEAQ. V dropped 6 bases and J dropped 3 bases, with 15 bases sitting between them. CDR3 length: 15 residues. The chain's CDR3 is CASSIRGRIYNEQFF. CDR3 sequence (DNA): TGTGCCAGCAGTATAAGGGGTAGGATCTACAATGAGCAGTTCTTC.

Turning to this clonotype: The junction departs from germline at one end; a sequencing error may be responsible. The V call is TRBV5-4, the J call TRBJ2-1; 8 bases align to TRBD2. Germline V gene sequence: CDR1 SGHNT, CDR2 YYREEE (reference sequence). The CDR3 extends over 15 amino acids. CDR3 sequence reads: CASSRSGRDYKEQFF. The CDR3 bases are TGTGCCAGCAGCAGAAGCGGGAGAGACTACAAGGAGCAGTTCTTC.

V is TRBV21-1 and J is TRBJ1-5; the table's D call, TRBD1, has no DNA check behind it. TRBV21-1 is a pseudogene locus. The CDR3 loop spans 12 amino acids. The CDR3 reads CASSDRGQSQHF. The CDR3 nucleotides read TGTGCCAGCAGCGACAGGGGTCAGTCCCAGCATTTT.

This clonotype was detected once. This rearrangement joins TRBV30 to TRBJ2-2, with 8 bases lining up with TRBD1. Trimming took 1 base from V and 5 from J; bases not matched to a gene: 3. This CDR3 contains 14 residues. Germline CDR1 reads GTSNPN; CDR2 reads SVGIG (reference sequence). The CDR3 region is CAWSGTGKTGELFF. The CDR3 DNA reads as TGTGCCTGGAGTGGGACAGGGAAAACCGGGGAGCTGTTTTTT.

About this clonotype itself: Possible read error: a much larger clone is one base away. V and J are TRBV6-5 and TRBJ1-1; weak D call: TRBD1 (5 bases). This CDR3 is built from 14 residues. In germline, CDR1 is MNHEY, CDR2 SVGAGI. The CDR3 here is CTSSGPRGIAEAFF. The CDR3 DNA reads as TGTACCAGCAGTGGACCGAGGGGCATAGCTGAAGCTTTCTTT.

The rearrangement uses TRBV6-6 and TRBJ1-4; TRBD1 might be the D (5 bases). The V gene's germline CDR1 is MNHNY and CDR2 SVGAGI (reference sequence). The V and J ends lost 5 bases and 5 bases respectively, with 24 bases between them. The CDR3 has 18 amino acids. This chain's CDR3 is CASSGGRTGPLRNEKLFF. Here the CDR3 DNA reads TGTGCCAGCAGTGGGGGTAGGACGGGACCTCTACGGAATGAAAAACTGTTTTTT.

The rearrangement uses TRBV11-2 and TRBJ2-1; TRBD2 matches at 12 bases. Germline assignment: CDR1 SGHAT and CDR2 FQNNGV. The CDR3 covers 15 residues. Germline trimming cut 2 bases from V and 7 bases from J; bases unmatched to any gene: 3. The CDR3 sequence: CASSLSLAGGNEQFF. CDR3 bases: TGTGCCAGCAGCTTAAGCCTAGCGGGAGGGAATGAGCAGTTCTTC.

Comments on this clonotype: This sequence may be a read error, since a much larger clone differs from it by one base. This chain uses TRBV6-6 with TRBJ1-5; D gene unclear. Germline V gene sequence: CDR1 MNHNY, CDR2 SVGAGI (reference sequence). The CDR3 length is 14 residues. The V end lost 4 bases, the J end lost 4 bases, and 11 bases lay between the germline ends. The CDR3 reads CASSFRKTNQPQHF. CDR3 DNA: TGTGCCAGCAGTTTTAGGAAAACGAATCAGCCCCAGCATTTT.

In regard to this clonotype: The junction departs from the called germline gene at one end, perhaps through a read error. The chain joins TRBV6-1 to TRBJ2-7; D is uncertain. The CDR3 covers 13 residues. Germline lookup yields CDR1 MNHNS and CDR2 SASEGT. CDR3 residues: CAISESLRYEQYF. CDR3 DNA sequence: TGTGCCATCAGTGAAAGCTTACGATACGAGCAGTACTTC.

The chain couples TRBV19 to TRBJ2-1; TRBD1 might be the D (6 bases). The germline CDR1 and CDR2 sequences are LNHDA and SQIVND (reference sequence). V dropped 0 bases and J dropped 2 bases, with 11 bases sitting between them. This CDR3 comprises 16 residues. CDR3 loop: CASSIDPTGPYNEQFF. The CDR3, as DNA: TGTGCCAGTAGTATAGATCCAACAGGGCCCTACAATGAGCAGTTCTTC.

In this sample, this clonotype turned up a few times. J is TRBJ2-5 and V is TRBV5-1; no firm D call. V lost 4 bases to trimming and J lost 4 bases, with 11 bases between them. CDR1 is SGHRS and CDR2 is YFSETQ in the germline V gene. CDR3 length equals 13 residues. The CDR3 nucleotides read TGCGCCAGCAGCCCGGGTAACTTAGAGACCCAGTACTTC. Its translation is CASSPGNLETQYF.

Points on this clonotype: A much more abundant neighbour one base away suggests this may be a read error. The chain joins TRBV6-5 to TRBJ1-2; the D gene is possibly TRBD1 (5 bases). CDR1 and CDR2 from the germline V gene are MNHEY and SVGAGI. This CDR3 region has 17 residues. CDR3 DNA sequence: TGTGCCAGCAGTTACTCGATGACGAGGGGCGCTAACTTTGGCTACACCTTC. This codes for CASSYSMTRGANFGYTF.